Listed here is a single TCR beta chain. These data belong to a study of blood T cell repertoires in COVID-19. Across the study: The United States, Italy and Spain supplied acute and convalescent COVID-19 samples. PBMCs, B-cell-depleted T cells, or T cells provided the cDNA or gDNA that made up the material.

The data were produced by immunoSEQ multiplex PCR, yet TCRdb's version contains in-frame clones alone and is incomplete. The sample holds over 250,000 clones, 75% to 90% seen once. This sequence originates from a woman between 45 and 65 years old with COVID-19, enrolled during active disease. The sequenced sample was peripheral blood.

CDR3 sequence (DNA): TGTGCCAGCAGTTCCAGGGTCCGATCAGAGGAGACCCAGTACTTC. Protein sequence: CASSSRVRSEETQYF. V gene TRBV27 combines with J gene TRBJ2-5, with a weak D call TRBD1 (5 bases). V was clipped by 4 bases and J by 5 bases, with 17 bases between them. The CDR3 length is 15 residues. The germline gives CDR1 MNHEY, CDR2 SMNVEV (reference sequence).